Following are 22 T cell receptor beta chains from one sample sequenced in a study of T cell responses to AZD1222 COVID-19 vaccine (dated by TCRdb to the early 2020s). Taken with the paper, the label for time point translates to: about 28 days (+/-7) after the second vaccine dose. Libraries came from the immunoSEQ multiplex PCR assay. The table was pulled from immuneACCESS by TCRdb, which kept in-frame rearrangements only. Such tables lose some clones; where checked, under half of the loss comes from unresolved V genes, and the rest has no known cause. The sample profile shows about 48,000 clones; 65% to 90% of them were found once. The ten largest clones represent around 6.5% of the sample. The source was peripheral blood, collected 28 days after the second AZD1222 dose. Every receptor here comes from an adult who received the AZD1222 COVID-19 vaccine.

The chain employs TRBV24-1 and TRBJ2-2; D could derive from TRBD1 or TRBD2 (5 bases each). The germline V gene encodes CDR1 KGHDR and CDR2 SFDVKD. There are 14 residues in the CDR3. V dropped 5 bases and J dropped 2 bases, with 8 bases sitting between them. The CDR3 DNA follows: TGTGCCACCAGTGCGAGGGGTAACACCGGGGAGCTGTTTTTT. Protein sequence: CATSARGNTGELFF.

The chain joins TRBV5-4 to TRBJ2-7; 7 bases agree with TRBD2. This CDR3 spans 19 amino acids. J lost 4 bases, V lost 0 bases, and 19 bases had no gene match. The germline CDR1 and CDR2 sequences are SGHNT and YYREEE (reference sequence). This CDR3 reads CASSLGGSSGSRFVYEQYF. The DNA of the CDR3 is TGTGCCAGCAGCTTGGGTGGATCTAGCGGCAGTCGATTCGTGTACGAGCAGTACTTC. Looking up the rest from reference TRBV5-4 and TRBJ2-7 gives the full variable domain: ETGVTQSPTHLIKTRGQQVTLRCSSQSGHNTVSWYQQALGQGPQFIFQYYREEENGRGNFPPRFSGLQFPNYSSELNVNALELDDSALYLCASSLGGSSGSRFVYEQYFGPGTRLTVT.

The rearrangement joins TRBV6-5 to TRBJ2-1; 11 bases match TRBD2. With V trimmed by 2 bases and J by 8 bases, 2 bases remained unmatched. This CDR3 spans 14 amino acids. Germline V lookup: CDR1 MNHEY, CDR2 SVGAGI. The CDR3: CASSYLGLADEQFF. CDR3 DNA: TGTGCCAGCAGTTACCTGGGACTAGCGGATGAGCAGTTCTTC.

This clone occurred once. This chain uses TRBV7-2 with TRBJ1-3, with D tentatively TRBD1 (5 bases). Looked up from germline, CDR1 is SGHTA and CDR2 is FQGNSA. With 5 bases removed from V and 2 bases from J, the gap between germline ends came to 13 bases. The CDR3 spans 15 residues. CDR3 sequence reads: CASSPGRWAGNTIYF. The CDR3 DNA follows: TGTGCCAGCAGCCCAGGGAGATGGGCTGGAAACACCATATATTTT. The entire variable domain, with the rest obtained from reference TRBV7-2 and TRBJ1-3, is as follows: GAGVSQSPSNKVTEKGKDVELRCDPISGHTALYWYRQSLGQGLEFLIYFQGNSAPDKSGLPSDRFSAERTGGSVSTLTIQRTQQEDSAVYLCASSPGRWAGNTIYFGEGSWLTVV.

The V call is TRBV11-2, the J call TRBJ2-1; 8 bases align to TRBD1. This CDR3 spans 13 amino acids. V was clipped by 1 base and J by 12 bases; unmatched bases: 5. CDR1 is SGHAT, CDR2 FQNNGV, per germline. Here the CDR3 DNA reads TGTGCCAGCAGCTTAGCAGGACAGGGAATGCAGTTCTTC. Translating gives CASSLAGQGMQFF.

The rearrangement joins TRBV5-1 to TRBJ1-1, with D maybe TRBD1 (6 bases). V lost 3 bases, J lost 5 bases, and 20 bases lay in between. Germline V gene lookup returns CDR1 SGHRS and CDR2 YFSETQ. The CDR3 runs to 16 residues. CDR3 loop: CASSSGVRGDTTEAFF. CDR3 DNA: TGCGCCAGCAGCTCTGGAGTAAGGGGGGACACGACTGAAGCTTTCTTT.

This clone was recorded a few times. The chain combines TRBV29-1 with TRBJ2-7; 8 bases match TRBD1. CDR3 length equals 12 residues. Looked up from germline, CDR1 is SQVTM and CDR2 is ANQGSEA. The V and J ends lost 6 bases and 3 bases, in that order; junction bases with no gene match: 4. In nucleotides, the CDR3 is TGCAGCGTACAGGGGGGATACTACGAGCAGTACTTC. Amino acids: CSVQGGYYEQYF.

The chain is built from TRBV2 and TRBJ2-7; D is perhaps TRBD1 (5 bases). This CDR3 is 12 amino acids long. Germline V gene sequence: CDR1 SNHLY, CDR2 FYNNEI. V was pared by 4 bases and J by 7 bases, with 11 bases between. The chain's CDR3 is CASSVGVSEQYF. CDR3 nucleotides: TGTGCCAGCAGTGTAGGGGTCTCGGAGCAGTACTTC.

The gene calls are TRBV2 and TRBJ2-3, with a tentative D call TRBD2 (5 bases). The germline CDR1 and CDR2 sequences are SNHLY and FYNNEI. Trimming stripped 8 bases from V and 11 bases from J, with 17 bases between. This CDR3 comprises 12 residues. The CDR3 region has the DNA TGTGCCAGCCTCCCGCCCAACGGGGTGCAGTATTTT. It codes for CASLPPNGVQYF.

This clone was found a few times. Other DNA sequences of this sample code for an identical CDR3. The chain couples TRBV9 to TRBJ1-5; D possibly corresponds to TRBD1 (5 bases). The CDR3 totals 14 residues. Germline assignment: CDR1 SGDLS and CDR2 YYNGEE. Trimming pared 7 bases from V and 7 bases from J, leaving 18 bases between. As DNA, the CDR3 is TGTGCCAGCGCTCGGGGGGAGGGTCACCAGCCCCAGCATTTT. It translates to CASARGEGHQPQHF.

The chain links TRBV28 to TRBJ2-5; the match to TRBD2 covers 8 bases. Unmatched junction bases numbered 6, after V lost 5 bases and J lost 1 base. The CDR3 loop spans 15 amino acids. Germline V gives CDR1 MDHEN, CDR2 SYDVKM. The CDR3 nucleotides are TGTGCCAGCAGTCGGGCGGGAGGCCTCCAAGAGACCCAGTACTTC. It codes for CASSRAGGLQETQYF.

The chain carries TRBV30 and TRBJ1-2, with D hard to call. The V end was cut by 0 bases, the J end by 5 bases, with 4 bases between. CDR1 and CDR2 (germline): GTSNPN, SVGIG (reference sequence). The CDR3 is made up of 11 amino acids. The CDR3 sequence is CAWSVQYGYTF. The CDR3 region has the DNA TGTGCCTGGAGTGTACAATATGGCTACACCTTC.

The chain couples TRBV20-1 to TRBJ2-1; D remains unclear. V was trimmed by 5 bases and J by 15 bases, leaving 17 bases between them. Germline V gene sequence: CDR1 DFQATT, CDR2 SNEGSKA (reference sequence). The CDR3 covers 11 residues. The chain's CDR3 is CSAAVLPVLFF. CDR3 nucleotide sequence: TGCAGTGCTGCCGTCCTTCCAGTTCTGTTCTTC.

The gene calls are TRBV6-5 and TRBJ2-7; D remains ambiguous. This CDR3 spans 12 amino acids. V shed 3 bases and J shed 6 bases, with 9 bases lying between them. CDR1 and CDR2 from the germline V gene are MNHEY and SVGAGI. Written as DNA, the CDR3 is TGTGCCAGCAGTTATCCGGAAGGCGAGCAGTACTTC. Translated: CASSYPEGEQYF.

The chain is built from TRBV18 and TRBJ2-1; D unresolved. The CDR3 consists of 13 residues. Germline-derived CDR1 and CDR2 are KGHSH and LQKENI. V was pared by 4 bases and J by 5 bases, with 9 bases between. Here the CDR3 reads CASSQASDNEQFF. The CDR3 nucleotides read TGTGCCAGCTCACAGGCCTCAGACAATGAGCAGTTCTTC.

V usage is TRBV19 and J usage is TRBJ1-1; D gene unclear. Per the germline V gene, CDR1 is LNHDA and CDR2 is SQIVND (reference sequence). Trimming shortened V by 5 bases and J by 3 bases, and 7 bases separated the two germline ends. The CDR3 contains 12 residues. This chain's CDR3 is CASSFRDTEAFF. In DNA, the CDR3 is TGTGCCAGTAGTTTTCGGGACACTGAAGCTTTCTTT.

The chain uses TRBV25-1 and TRBJ2-5; 8 nucleotides align to TRBD1. Germline CDR1 and CDR2: MGHDK and SYGVNS. The CDR3 totals 15 residues. The ends lost 7 bases at V and 5 bases at J; junction bases unmatched: 12. The CDR3 coding sequence is TGTGCCAGCATGGACGTGGCAGGGGGCAGCGAGACCCAGTACTTC. Amino acids: CASMDVAGGSETQYF.

This clone was detected once. The chain carries TRBV7-8 and TRBJ2-1; D is undetermined. The CDR3 loop spans 13 amino acids. The V gene's germline CDR1 is SGHVS and CDR2 FQNEAQ. Trimming removed 1 base at V and 7 bases at J, with 8 bases between. CDR3 bases: TGTGCCAGCAGCTTAGTAGGGTCAAATGAGCAGTTCTTC. Its translation is CASSLVGSNEQFF.

The genes are TRBV7-2 and TRBJ1-5, with D unclear. The CDR3 is made up of 14 amino acids. Germline CDR1 is SGHTA and CDR2 is FQGNSA. Trimming stripped 2 bases from V and 0 bases from J, with 5 bases between. The CDR3 nucleotides read TGTGCCAGCAGCTTAAGGGATAGCAATCAGCCCCAGCATTTT. It codes for CASSLRDSNQPQHF.

The chain couples TRBV7-3 to TRBJ2-5; TRBD2 agrees at 9 bases. The junction had 1 base not matched to a gene; V was cut back by 1 base and J by 4 bases. Germline V gene lookup returns CDR1 SGHTA and CDR2 FQGTGA. The CDR3 totals 14 residues. The CDR3: CASSLSSGGETQYF. The CDR3 coding sequence is TGTGCCAGCAGCTTAAGTAGCGGGGGAGAGACCCAGTACTTC.

The chain links TRBV2 to TRBJ1-2; D gene uncertain. CDR1 is SNHLY, CDR2 FYNNEI, per germline. Trimming stripped 8 bases from V and 4 bases from J, with 20 bases between. CDR3 length equals 15 residues. Written as DNA, the CDR3 is TGTGCCAGCGGTACTGAAGTCCCACCGTTCTATGGCTACACCTTC. Translation: CASGTEVPPFYGYTF.

This sequence joins TRBV4-2 and TRBJ2-1; 9 bases align to TRBD1. The trim removed 4 bases at V and 3 bases at J, leaving 10 bases unmatched. The germline V gene encodes CDR1 LGHNA and CDR2 YNFKEQ. The CDR3 loop spans 17 amino acids. The chain's CDR3 is CASSLNPGTGNYNEQFF. In nucleotides, the CDR3 is TGTGCCAGCAGCCTCAACCCCGGGACAGGGAACTACAATGAGCAGTTCTTC.